This TCR beta chain emerged from a study of cytomegalovirus exposure and HLA in healthy donors. The PCR had 60 Vbeta and 13 Jbeta primers. The protocol was immunoSEQ multiplex PCR, while the TCRdb copy is restricted to in-frame clones and leaves out a portion. The data show 150,000 or so clones, more than 80% seen once. CDR3 length: 13 residues. The germline V gene encodes CDR1 SGHKS and CDR2 YYEKEE (reference sequence). The trim removed 3 bases at V and 5 bases at J, leaving 4 bases unmatched. The TCR was taken from a woman aged 18 to 35 in good health and CMV-seronegative. This rearrangement joins TRBV5-5 to TRBJ1-2, with 7 positions matching TRBD1. The sample was PBMCs. Here the CDR3 DNA reads TGTGCCAGCAGCTCTACAGGGGATTATGGCTACACCTTC. Translation: CASSSTGDYGYTF.